This T cell receptor beta chain was observed in a study of beta chain features in type 1 diabetes (dated by TCRdb to 2016 to 2018). The study in broad terms: Mean age, gender distribution, total cell number and subset yield did not differ between patients and healthy donors. In the study, TCRB repertoires of sorted circulating CD4+ T cell subsets from recently diagnosed type 1 diabetes patients were compared with those of matched healthy donors. Regulatory and stem cell-like memory subsets were obtained from only 8 patients and about 8 healthy donors, while naive and central memory subsets were obtained from all 28 donors. A total of 85 million to 140 million sorted cells were examined across all samples, and a strong correlation was observed between cell number per subset and RNA yield. Broader findings and caveats from the paper: Type 1 diabetes patients showed a moderate but significant shortening of TCRB CDR3 length in all four CD4+ subsets. PCR might favor shorter templates, but patient and control samples were amplified and corrected together, so any skew would affect both groups equally. Naive, central memory and regulatory TCRB repertoires appeared more similar among patients than among healthy donors. HLA sub-analyses involved small numbers of individuals, so any influence of HLA type on TCRB rearrangement remained unresolved. Because cDNA rather than genomic DNA was sequenced, highly expressing activated cells could have been over-represented, although no difference in activation and CD3 levels was found between groups. Fewer insertions and more nucleotide deletions at VDJ recombination sites were observed in patients with type 1 diabetes, implying thymic rearrangement abnormalities.

The entire isolated RNA was reverse transcribed using the High Capacity cDNA Reverse Transcription Kit, and thus expressed TCRB transcripts were sequenced. Deep immunoSEQ sequencing was applied to naive, central memory and regulatory T cell samples, giving an average of about 3.7 million total reads per sample. Sorted cells were lysed in RLT buffer and RNA was extracted with DNase-treated RNeasy Micro or Mini kits, depending on cell number. Each cell subset was processed separately to prevent cross-contamination, with patient and healthy donor samples processed together. The immunoSEQ multiplex PCR was used to amplify TCRB sequences from cDNA, yielding 87-bp fragments that span the CDR3 region. Amplicons were sequenced on the Illumina HiSeq platform. The paper's data handling went like this. PCR bias was computationally corrected using synthetic template baselines, reads within Hamming distance 2 were collapsed, and singletons that could not be merged were discarded. Reads were aligned against IMGT to assign V, D and J genes, CDR3 length and insertions or deletions at six rearrangement sites. Within each subset, clonotype counts were normalized to sorted cell number, and only after that were true diversity and Gini coefficients computed with the tcR R package. Repertoire sharing was quantified using the overlap coefficient calculated on TCRB nucleotide sequences. Out-of-frame TCRB sequences from naive cells were analyzed as a proxy for the pre-selection repertoire. The table comes from immuneACCESS by way of TCRdb, which keeps in-frame sequences with V and J called. Part of the clones is missing from these tables; in studies checked, under half for an unresolved V gene and the rest for unknown reasons. V and J calls and clone size are copied from that table; D and trimming were computed from the DNA. This sample lists fewer than 300,000 clones; around 21% were detected once. The top ten clones comprise 0.028% of the sample.

A single peripheral blood draw of about 116 mL on average was collected from each donor into heparinised tubes. A BD FACSAria II and a panel including CD45RO, CCR7, CD25, CD127, CD95 and CD27 were used to sort naive, central memory, regulatory and stem cell-like memory CD4+ T cells. A purity above 95% was achieved for all sorted populations. Right away, PBMCs were isolated by Lymphoprep density gradient centrifugation and were stained directly, with no culture step. Samples were stained and sorted in pairs, with one healthy donor and one patient per experiment, so that batch effects were minimized. About this clone: Its antigen is currently not known. Base qualities are not provided; no much larger clone lies one nucleotide away.

In the germline V gene, CDR1 corresponds to SGHTA and CDR2 to FQGNSA. The CDR3 measures 14 amino acids from cysteine to phenylalanine. The entry retains the CDR3 DNA only, 42 bases that are in frame from base 1. Relative to germline, V is 7 bases shorter and J is 3 bases shorter, with 16 bases between their ends. Sequences were obtained from naive CD4+ T cells from blood. Explained via the paper, the cell subset or site label denotes: true naive CD4+ T cells. Recombination connected TRBV7-2 to TRBJ2-7; TRBD1 is possibly the D segment (6 matching bases). This sequence originates from a woman in her thirties or forties with type 1 diabetes. The nucleotides read TGTGCCAGCAAGTCTTACTCGGACAGCTACGAGCAGTACTTC. It encodes CASKSYSDSYEQYF.